This T cell receptor (beta chain) was recorded in a study of blood T cells in healthy people across ages. A J-beta primer mix and a sample-barcoded 5' primer were used in a second PCR of roughly 6 to 11 cycles. TCRdb re-analysed the 5' RACE reads in MiXCR, keeping a single row per CDR3 protein. Of 650,000 to 950,000 distinct CDR3 sequences in the sample, under 55% are singletons; the top ten hold about a fifth. This CDR3 spans 18 amino acids. Every sample yielded at least 6.5 million isolated PBMCs. Sequenced input: blood. This sequence originates from a man aged 55 to 69 in good health. This chain uses TRBV21-1 with TRBJ2-7; the table gives TRBD2 as D, unverified against the DNA. TRBV21-1 corresponds to a pseudogene. DNA for the CDR3: TGTGCCAGCAGCAAAGGCATACGGGTGGGAAGTAGCTCCTACGAGCAGTACTTC. This translates into CASSKGIRVGSSSYEQYF.